This T cell receptor beta chain originates from a study of tumor-infiltrating lymphocytes in primary liver carcinoma. Turning to the study itself: The study included patients who were men and women aged 30 to 69 years. Productive TCRbeta read yields ran from roughly 3.65 to 7.13 million per sample and were similar between tissues.

The blood RNA (from unsorted whole blood) was obtained, and germline DNA was also extracted. The CDR3 has 18 residues. The V gene end was trimmed by 1 base and the J gene end by 3 bases; junction bases not matched to a gene: 14. The germline V gene encodes CDR1 MDHEN and CDR2 SYDVKM. Total RNA (around 510 ng) served as template for TCR beta cDNA synthesis primed by a constant-region primer. Three nested multiplex PCR rounds of slightly modified ARM-PCR generated TCR beta libraries. A C-beta reverse primer was combined with TRBV1-TRBV30 forward primers in the first two PCR rounds, and each round had around 10 cycles. TCRdb passed the multiplex PCR reads through MiXCR, listing each CDR3 protein once. The data show 330,000 or so distinct CDR3 sequences, with around 60% seen just once and 5.5% to 7% held by the top ten. Study-wide findings and caveats: Tumor specimens were characterized by a significantly higher top-250-clone fraction than blood (p = 0.039).

Of note for this clonotype: What it recognizes is unknown.

The chain recombines TRBV28 with TRBJ2-7, with 8 bases matching TRBD1. This clonotype was obtained from a man aged 35-49 years with primary liver carcinoma and hepatitis B virus infection. Source material: peripheral blood. CDR3 region: CASSLSAGGDFPLYEQYF. The CDR3 coding sequence is TGTGCCAGCAGTTTATCGGCAGGGGGCGATTTCCCTCTCTACGAGCAGTACTTC.